This T cell receptor (beta chain) originates from a study of cytomegalovirus exposure and HLA in healthy donors. Amplification used 60 Vbeta primers and 13 Jbeta primers. In the original processing: Unique TCR beta chains totaled roughly 80 million in a later count, with roughly 10 million of them shared. Sequencing used immunoSEQ multiplex PCR; TCRdb keeps in-frame clones, though not all of them. V, J and clone size derive from that table, while D and trimming were established from the DNA sequence. The sample yields under 150,000 clones, about 80% seen once. This CDR3 spans 17 amino acids. Losses at the gene ends were 1 base for V and 5 bases for J; bases not matched to a gene: 13. CDR1 LNHDA and CDR2 SQIVND come from the germline V gene (reference sequence).

This TCR was recovered from a male donor in good health and CMV-seropositive. The material sequenced was PBMCs. This chain uses TRBV19 with TRBJ2-5, with 7 bases matching TRBD2. The CDR3 loop reads CASSIARLAGSLETQYF. The CDR3 nucleotides read TGTGCCAGTAGTATAGCCCGACTAGCTGGGAGTTTGGAGACCCAGTACTTC.